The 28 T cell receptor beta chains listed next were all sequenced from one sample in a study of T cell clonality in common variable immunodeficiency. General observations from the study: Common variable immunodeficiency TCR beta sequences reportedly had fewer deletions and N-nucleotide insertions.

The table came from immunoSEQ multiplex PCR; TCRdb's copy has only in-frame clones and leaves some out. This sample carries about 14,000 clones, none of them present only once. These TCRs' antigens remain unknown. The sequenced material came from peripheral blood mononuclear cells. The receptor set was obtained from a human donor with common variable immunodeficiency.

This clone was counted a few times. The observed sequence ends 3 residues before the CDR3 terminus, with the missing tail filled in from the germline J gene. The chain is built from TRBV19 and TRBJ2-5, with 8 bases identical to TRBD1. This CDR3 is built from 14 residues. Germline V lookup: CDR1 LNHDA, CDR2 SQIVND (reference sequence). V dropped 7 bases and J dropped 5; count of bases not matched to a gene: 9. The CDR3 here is CASKGRGPSETQYF. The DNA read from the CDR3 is TGTGCCAGTAAAGGCAGGGGGCCTTCGGAGACC.

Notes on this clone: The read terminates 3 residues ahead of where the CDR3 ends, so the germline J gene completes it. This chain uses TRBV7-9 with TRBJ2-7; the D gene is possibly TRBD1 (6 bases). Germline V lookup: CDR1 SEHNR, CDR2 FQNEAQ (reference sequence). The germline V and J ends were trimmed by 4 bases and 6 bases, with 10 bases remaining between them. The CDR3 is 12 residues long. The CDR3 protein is CASSSQGSEQYF. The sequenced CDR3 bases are TGTGCCAGCAGCTCGCAGGGGTCCGAG.

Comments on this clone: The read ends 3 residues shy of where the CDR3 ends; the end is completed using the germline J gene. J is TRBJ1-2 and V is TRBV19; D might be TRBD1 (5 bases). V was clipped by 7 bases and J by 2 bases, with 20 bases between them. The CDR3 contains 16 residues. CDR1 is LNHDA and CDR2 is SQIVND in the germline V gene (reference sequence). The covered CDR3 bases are TGTGCCAGTACCCCACATACCCAGGGATCGAACTATGGC. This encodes CASTPHTQGSNYG. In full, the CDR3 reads CASTPHTQGSNYGYTF.

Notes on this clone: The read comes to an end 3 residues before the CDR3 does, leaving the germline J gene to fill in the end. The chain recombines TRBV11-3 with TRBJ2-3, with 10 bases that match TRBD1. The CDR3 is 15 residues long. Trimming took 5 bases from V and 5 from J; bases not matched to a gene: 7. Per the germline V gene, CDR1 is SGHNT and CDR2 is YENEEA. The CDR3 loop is CASSPRQGAGDTQYF. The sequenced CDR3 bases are TGTGCCAGCAGCCCCAGACAGGGGGCTGGAGATACG. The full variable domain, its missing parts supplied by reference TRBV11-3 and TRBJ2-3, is EAGVVQSPRYKIIEKKQPVAFWCNPISGHNTLYWYLQNLGQGPELLIRYENEEAVDDSQLPKDRFSAERLKGVDSTLKIQPAELGDSAVYLCASSPRQGAGDTQYFGPGTRLTVL.

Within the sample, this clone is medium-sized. CDR3 DNA, as far as it was read: TGTGCCAGCAGCCAAGTGGGGACAGGGACCTACGAG. Its translation: CASSQVGTGTYE. The whole CDR3 sequence is CASSQVGTGTYEQYF. The V call is TRBV14, the J call TRBJ2-7; TRBD1 aligns across 9 bases. The read ends 3 residues shy of where the CDR3 ends; the end is completed using the germline J gene. CDR3 length: 15 residues. With 1 base clipped from V and 2 bases from J, the junction kept 3 bases outside the gene matches. Germline CDR1 SGHDN, CDR2 FVKESK.

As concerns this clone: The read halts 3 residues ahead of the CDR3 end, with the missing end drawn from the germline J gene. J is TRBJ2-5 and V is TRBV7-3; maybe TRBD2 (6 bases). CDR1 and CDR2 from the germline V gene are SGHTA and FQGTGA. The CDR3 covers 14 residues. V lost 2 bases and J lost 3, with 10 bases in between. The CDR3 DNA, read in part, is TGTGCCAGCAGCTTATACGGGGAGGAAGAGACC. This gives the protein CASSLYGEEET. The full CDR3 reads CASSLYGEEETQYF.

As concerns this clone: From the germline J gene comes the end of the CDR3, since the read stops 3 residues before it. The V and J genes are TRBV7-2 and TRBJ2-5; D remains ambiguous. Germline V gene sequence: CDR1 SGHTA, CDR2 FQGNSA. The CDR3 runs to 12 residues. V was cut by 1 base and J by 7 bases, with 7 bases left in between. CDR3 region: CASSLVSLTQYF. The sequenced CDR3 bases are TGTGCCAGCAGCTTAGTATCTTTGACC.

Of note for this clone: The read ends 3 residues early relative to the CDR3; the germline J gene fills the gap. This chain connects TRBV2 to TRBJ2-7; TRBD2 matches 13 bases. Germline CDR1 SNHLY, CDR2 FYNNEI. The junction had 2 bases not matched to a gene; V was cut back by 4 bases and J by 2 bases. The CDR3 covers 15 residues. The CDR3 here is CASSGTSGGAYEQYF. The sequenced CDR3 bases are TGTGCCAGCAGTGGGACTAGCGGGGGAGCCTACGAG.

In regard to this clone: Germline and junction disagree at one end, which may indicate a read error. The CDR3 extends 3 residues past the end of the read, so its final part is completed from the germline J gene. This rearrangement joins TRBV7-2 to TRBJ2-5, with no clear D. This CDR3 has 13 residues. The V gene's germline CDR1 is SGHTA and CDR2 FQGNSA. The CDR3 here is CASSAGHQETQYF. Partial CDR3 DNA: TGTGCCAGCAGCGCAGGCCACCAGGAGACC. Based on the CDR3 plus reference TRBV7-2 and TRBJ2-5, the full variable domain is GAGVSQSPSNKVTEKGKDVELRCDPISGHTALYWYRQSLGQGLEFLIYFQGNSAPDKSGLPSDRFSAERTGGSVSTLTIQRTQQEDSAVYLCASSAGHQETQYFGPGTRLLVL.

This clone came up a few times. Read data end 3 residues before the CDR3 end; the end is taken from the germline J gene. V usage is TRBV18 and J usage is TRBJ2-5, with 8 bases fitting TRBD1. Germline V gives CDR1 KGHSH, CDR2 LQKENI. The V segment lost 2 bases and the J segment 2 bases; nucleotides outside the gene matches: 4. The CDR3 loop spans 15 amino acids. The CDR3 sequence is CASSPVTGGQETQYF. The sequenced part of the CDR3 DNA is TGTGCCAGCTCACCAGTTACAGGGGGACAAGAGACC.

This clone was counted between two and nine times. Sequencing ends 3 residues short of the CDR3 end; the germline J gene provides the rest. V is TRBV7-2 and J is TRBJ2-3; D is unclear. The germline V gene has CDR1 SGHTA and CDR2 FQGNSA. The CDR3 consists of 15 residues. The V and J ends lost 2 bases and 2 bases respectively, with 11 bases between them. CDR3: CASSLNYPATDTQYF. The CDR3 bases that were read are TGTGCCAGCAGCTTAAACTACCCAGCCACAGATACG.

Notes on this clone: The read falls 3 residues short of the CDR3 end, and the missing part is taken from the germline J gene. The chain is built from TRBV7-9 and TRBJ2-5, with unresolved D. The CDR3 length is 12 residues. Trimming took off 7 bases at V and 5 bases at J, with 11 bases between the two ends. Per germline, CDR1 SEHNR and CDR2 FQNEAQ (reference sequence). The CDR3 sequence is CASTKGRETQYF. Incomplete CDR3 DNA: TGTGCCAGCACCAAGGGTCGCGAGACC.

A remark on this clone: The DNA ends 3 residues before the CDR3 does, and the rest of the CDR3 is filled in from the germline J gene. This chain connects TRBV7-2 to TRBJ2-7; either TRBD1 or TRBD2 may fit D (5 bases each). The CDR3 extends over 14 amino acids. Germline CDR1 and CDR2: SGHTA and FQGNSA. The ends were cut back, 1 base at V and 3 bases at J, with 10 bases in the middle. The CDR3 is CASSLGGAFYEQYF. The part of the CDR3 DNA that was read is TGTGCCAGCAGCTTAGGAGGGGCTTTCTACGAG.

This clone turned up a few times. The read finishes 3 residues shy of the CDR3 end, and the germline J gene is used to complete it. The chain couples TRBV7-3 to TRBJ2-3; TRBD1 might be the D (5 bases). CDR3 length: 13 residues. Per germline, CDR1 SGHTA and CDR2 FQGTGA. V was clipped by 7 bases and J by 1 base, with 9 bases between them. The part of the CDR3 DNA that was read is TGTGCCAGCACCAAACAGGGCACAGATACG. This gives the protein CASTKQGTDT. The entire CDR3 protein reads CASTKQGTDTQYF.

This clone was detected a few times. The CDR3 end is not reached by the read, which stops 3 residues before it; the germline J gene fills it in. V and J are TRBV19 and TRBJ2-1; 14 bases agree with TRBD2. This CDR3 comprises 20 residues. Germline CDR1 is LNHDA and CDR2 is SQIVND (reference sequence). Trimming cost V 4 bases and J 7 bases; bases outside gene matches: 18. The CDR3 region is CASSTYPGLAGVGGRNEQFF. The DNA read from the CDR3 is TGTGCCAGTAGTACTTATCCGGGACTAGCGGGGGTAGGCGGTAGGAATGAG.

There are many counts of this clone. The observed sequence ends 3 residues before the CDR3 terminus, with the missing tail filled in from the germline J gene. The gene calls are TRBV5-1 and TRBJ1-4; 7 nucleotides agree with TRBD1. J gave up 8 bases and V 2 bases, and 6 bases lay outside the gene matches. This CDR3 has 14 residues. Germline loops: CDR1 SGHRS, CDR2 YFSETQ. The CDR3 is CASSLRQGGEKLFF. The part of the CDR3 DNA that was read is TGCGCCAGCAGCTTAAGGCAGGGGGGAGAAAAA.

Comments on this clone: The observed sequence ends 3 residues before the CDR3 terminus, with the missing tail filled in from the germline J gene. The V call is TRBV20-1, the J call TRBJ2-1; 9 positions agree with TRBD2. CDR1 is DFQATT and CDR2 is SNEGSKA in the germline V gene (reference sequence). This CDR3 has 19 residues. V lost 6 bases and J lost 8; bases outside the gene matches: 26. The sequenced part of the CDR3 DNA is TGCAGTGCCCGAGTTAGGGAGTCCCTCGGGCGGGGGGGGTGGCATGAG. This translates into CSARVRESLGRGGWHE. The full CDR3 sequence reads CSARVRESLGRGGWHEQFF.

Here the CDR3 reads CASSLVGQGTYEQYF. The sequenced CDR3 bases are TGTGCCAGCAGCTTAGTGGGACAGGGAACCTACGAG. This chain uses TRBV7-6 with TRBJ2-7, with TRBD1 matching 9 bases. The observed sequence ends 3 residues before the CDR3 terminus, with the missing tail filled in from the germline J gene. The CDR3 is 15 amino acids. The germline V gene encodes CDR1 SGHVS and CDR2 FNYEAQ. The ends lost 1 base at V and 2 bases at J; junction bases unmatched: 3.

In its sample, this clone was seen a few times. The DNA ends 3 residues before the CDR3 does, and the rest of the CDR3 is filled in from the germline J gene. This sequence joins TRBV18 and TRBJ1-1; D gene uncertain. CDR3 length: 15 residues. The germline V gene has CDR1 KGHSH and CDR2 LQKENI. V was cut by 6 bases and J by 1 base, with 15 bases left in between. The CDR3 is CASSYNPSQNTEAFF. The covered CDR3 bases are TGTGCCAGCTCTTATAACCCATCACAGAACACTGAA. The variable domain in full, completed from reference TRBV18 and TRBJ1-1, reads NAGVMQNPRHLVRRRGQEARLRCSPMKGHSHVYWYRQLPEEGLKFMVYLQKENIIDESGMPKERFSAEFPKEGPSILRIQQVVRGDSAAYFCASSYNPSQNTEAFFGQGTRLTVV.

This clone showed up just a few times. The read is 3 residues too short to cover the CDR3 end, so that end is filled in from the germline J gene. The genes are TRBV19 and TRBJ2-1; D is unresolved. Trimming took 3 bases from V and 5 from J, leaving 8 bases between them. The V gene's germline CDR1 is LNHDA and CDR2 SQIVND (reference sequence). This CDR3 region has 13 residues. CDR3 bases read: TGTGCCAGTAGTATTTCGGTAAACAATGAG. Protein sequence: CASSISVNNE. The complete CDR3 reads CASSISVNNEQFF.

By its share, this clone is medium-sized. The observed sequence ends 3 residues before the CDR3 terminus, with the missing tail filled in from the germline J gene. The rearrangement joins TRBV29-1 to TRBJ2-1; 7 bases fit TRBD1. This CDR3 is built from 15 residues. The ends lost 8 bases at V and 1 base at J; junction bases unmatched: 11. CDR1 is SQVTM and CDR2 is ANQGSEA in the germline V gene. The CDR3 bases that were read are TGCAGCCCTGGGGACAGCGGTAATTCCTACAATGAG. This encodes CSPGDSGNSYNE. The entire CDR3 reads CSPGDSGNSYNEQFF.

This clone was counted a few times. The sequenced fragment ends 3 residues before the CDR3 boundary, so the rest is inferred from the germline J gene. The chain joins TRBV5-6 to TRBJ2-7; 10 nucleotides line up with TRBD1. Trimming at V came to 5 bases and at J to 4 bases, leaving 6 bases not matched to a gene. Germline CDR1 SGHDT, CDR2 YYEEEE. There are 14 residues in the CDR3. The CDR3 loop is CASSSDRGRYEQYF. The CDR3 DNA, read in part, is TGTGCCAGCAGTTCTGACAGGGGGCGTTACGAG. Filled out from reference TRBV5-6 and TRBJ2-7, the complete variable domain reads DAGVTQSPTHLIKTRGQQVTLRCSPKSGHDTVSWYQQALGQGPQFIFQYYEEEERQRGNFPDRFSGHQFPNYSSELNVNALLLGDSALYLCASSSDRGRYEQYFGPGTRLTVT.

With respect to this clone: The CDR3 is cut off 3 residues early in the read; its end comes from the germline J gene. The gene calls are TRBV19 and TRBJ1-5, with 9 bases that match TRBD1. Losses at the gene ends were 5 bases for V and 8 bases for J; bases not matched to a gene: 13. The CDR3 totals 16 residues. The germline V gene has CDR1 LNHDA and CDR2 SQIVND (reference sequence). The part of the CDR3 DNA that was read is TGTGCCAGTAGTCCGAAGGGACAGGGAGGGCTCAAGCCC. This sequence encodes CASSPKGQGGLKP. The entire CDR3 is CASSPKGQGGLKPQHF.

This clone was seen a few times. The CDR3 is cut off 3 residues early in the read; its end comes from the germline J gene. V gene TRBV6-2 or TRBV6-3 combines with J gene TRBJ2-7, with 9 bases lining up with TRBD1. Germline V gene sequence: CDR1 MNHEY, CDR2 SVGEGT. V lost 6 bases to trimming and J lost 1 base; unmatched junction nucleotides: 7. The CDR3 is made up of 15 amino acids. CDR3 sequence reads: CASRLVGQGSYEQYF. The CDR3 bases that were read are TGTGCCAGCAGGCTGGTAGGACAGGGGTCCTACGAG.

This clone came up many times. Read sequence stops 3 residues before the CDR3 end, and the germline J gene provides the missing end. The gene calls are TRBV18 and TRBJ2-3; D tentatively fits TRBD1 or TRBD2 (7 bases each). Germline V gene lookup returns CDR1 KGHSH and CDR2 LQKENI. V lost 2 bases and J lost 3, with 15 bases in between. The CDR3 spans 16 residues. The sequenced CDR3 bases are TGTGCCAGCTCACCAAGACAGGGAGGGCGGACAGATACG. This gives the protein CASSPRQGGRTDT. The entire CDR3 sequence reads CASSPRQGGRTDTQYF.

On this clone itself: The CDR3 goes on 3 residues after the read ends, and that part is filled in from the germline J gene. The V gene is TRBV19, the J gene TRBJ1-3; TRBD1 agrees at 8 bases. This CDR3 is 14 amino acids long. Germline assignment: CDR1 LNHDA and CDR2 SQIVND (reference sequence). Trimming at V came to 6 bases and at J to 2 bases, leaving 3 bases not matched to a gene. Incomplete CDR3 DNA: TGTGCCAGTAGACAGGACAGGGCTGGAAACACC. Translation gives CASRQDRAGNT. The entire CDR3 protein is CASRQDRAGNTIYF.

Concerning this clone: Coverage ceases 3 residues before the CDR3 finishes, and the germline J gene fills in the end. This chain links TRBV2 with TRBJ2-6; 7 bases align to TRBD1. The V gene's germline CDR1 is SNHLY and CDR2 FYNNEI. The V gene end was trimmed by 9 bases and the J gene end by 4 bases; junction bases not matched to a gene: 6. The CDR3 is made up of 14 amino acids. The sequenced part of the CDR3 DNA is TGTGCCAGACAGGGGAATCACGGGGCCAACGTC. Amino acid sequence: CARQGNHGANV. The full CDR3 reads CARQGNHGANVLTF. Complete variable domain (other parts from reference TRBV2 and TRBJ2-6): EPEVTQTPSHQVTQMGQEVILRCVPISNHLYFYWYRQILGQKVEFLVSFYNNEISEKSEIFDDQFSVERPDGSNFTLKIRSTKLEDSAMYFCARQGNHGANVLTFGAGSRLTVL.

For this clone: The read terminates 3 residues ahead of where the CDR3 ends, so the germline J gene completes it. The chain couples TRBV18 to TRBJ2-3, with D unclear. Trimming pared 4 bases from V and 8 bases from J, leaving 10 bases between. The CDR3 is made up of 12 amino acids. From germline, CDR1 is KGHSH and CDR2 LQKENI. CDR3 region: CASSLKEGTQYF. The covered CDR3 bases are TGTGCCAGCTCACTGAAAGAAGGTACG.